These 4 T cell receptor beta chains originate from one sample sequenced in a study of neurological immune-mediated disorders. Via MiXCR, TCRdb re-called the 5' RACE reads, giving one row per CDR3 protein. The profile shows about 19,000 distinct CDR3 sequences, about 2.6% of them singletons. The sample taken for sequencing was PBMCs. All receptors derive from a woman under 30 with multiple sclerosis.

This clonotype was detected many times. The rearrangement uses TRBV10-1 and TRBJ2-1, with 7 bases that match TRBD1. V shed 0 bases and J 12 bases; nucleotides not matched to a gene: 5. The V gene's germline CDR1 is WNHNN and CDR2 SYGVQD (reference sequence). The CDR3 spans 13 residues. The CDR3 DNA reads as TGCGCCAGCAGTGAGTCCACAGGGGATGGGCAGTTCTTC. Protein sequence: CASSESTGDGQFF.

This clonotype was seen many times. The genes are TRBV9 and TRBJ2-5; 8 bases are a match to TRBD2. The trim removed 1 base at V and 5 bases at J, leaving 10 bases unmatched. CDR1 and CDR2 from the germline V gene are SGDLS and YYNGEE. This CDR3 contains 16 residues. The CDR3 nucleotides read TGTGCCAGCAGCGTAACTGCGGGACTAGTGGGGGAGACCCAGTACTTC. It is translated as CASSVTAGLVGETQYF.

This clonotype was picked up many times. Relative to the germline gene, one junction end is altered; a read error may explain this. The chain recombines TRBV7-7 with TRBJ2-2, with 7 bases that match TRBD1. Germline V lookup: CDR1 SSHAT, CDR2 FNYEAQ (reference sequence). The CDR3 runs to 13 residues. The CDR3 spells CASRGQLTGELFF. CDR3 coding DNA: TGTGCTAGCAGGGGACAGCTCACCGGGGAGCTGTTTTTT.

This clonotype was counted ten times or more. The DNA for the CDR3 is TGCAGTGCCGAGGGACAAAATGGAGCTAATGAAAAACTGTTTTTT. This translates into CSAEGQNGANEKLFF. The V call is TRBV20-1, the J call TRBJ1-4; D might be TRBD1 (6 bases). V was trimmed by 6 bases and J by 3 bases, leaving 17 bases between them. There are 15 residues in the CDR3. Germline CDR1 is DFQATT and CDR2 is SNEGSKA (reference sequence).